The 28 T cell receptor beta chains below all came from one sample that was sequenced in a study of siplizumab effects on memory and regulatory T cells. Here immunoSEQ multiplex PCR was the method, and the copy in TCRdb shows in-frame clones only, minus some. The repertoire holds about 82,000 clones, with approximately 90% as singletons. What was sequenced was Tregs sorted from blood. These receptors all stem from a human donor in good health.

The V gene is TRBV28, the J gene TRBJ1-6, with a possible D match to TRBD1 (6 bases). Trimming pared 9 bases from V and 11 bases from J, leaving 23 bases between. In germline, CDR1 is MDHEN, CDR2 SYDVKM. CDR3 size: 15 residues. CDR3 sequence reads: CASSVGRRGWTPLHF. In nucleotides, the CDR3 is TGTGCCAGTTCCGTTGGGCGCAGGGGTTGGACACCCCTCCACTTT.

This chain uses TRBV5-1 with TRBJ2-3; no clear D. V shed 4 bases and J shed 5 bases, with 8 bases lying between them. The CDR3 is 12 residues long. Germline V CDR1 and CDR2: SGHRS, YFSETQ. The CDR3 DNA is TGCGCCAGCAGCGACACGGGAGATACGCAGTATTTT. As protein: CASSDTGDTQYF.

J is TRBJ1-1 and V is TRBV5-1; no definite D call. The CDR3 spans 13 residues. Trimming cost V 0 bases and J 8 bases, with 11 bases left between them. Germline lookup yields CDR1 SGHRS and CDR2 YFSETQ. This CDR3 is CASSLAPSEEAFF. The CDR3 coding sequence is TGCGCCAGCAGCTTGGCACCTTCTGAGGAAGCTTTCTTT.

The chain couples TRBV4-3 to TRBJ2-3; D not certain. Between the trimmed V and J ends, which lost 2 bases and 1 base, there was a span of 4 bases. The CDR3 sequence is 13 residues long. Germline V gene sequence: CDR1 LGHNA, CDR2 YSLEER. The CDR3 DNA reads as TGCGCCAGCAGCCAATATGGCACAGATACGCAGTATTTT. Its protein product is CASSQYGTDTQYF.

The V and J genes are TRBV7-7 and TRBJ2-1; D may correspond to TRBD1 or TRBD2 (5 bases each). The V gene lost 4 bases and the J gene lost 13 bases, with 17 bases spanning the gap. CDR1 is SSHAT and CDR2 is FNYEAQ in the germline V gene (reference sequence). The length of the CDR3 is 13 residues. The CDR3 DNA reads as TGTGCCAGCAGCTCGCTGTCAACCGGGGCCCAGTTCTTC. Translating it yields CASSSLSTGAQFF.

The V call is TRBV19, the J call TRBJ2-7; 10 bases are shared with TRBD1. This CDR3 is 16 amino acids long. The junction had 8 bases not matched to a gene; V was cut back by 3 bases and J by 3 bases. The germline V gene encodes CDR1 LNHDA and CDR2 SQIVND (reference sequence). CDR3 in DNA: TGTGCCAGTAGTATCCAGCACGGGACAGGGGACTACGAGCAGTACTTC. Amino acid sequence: CASSIQHGTGDYEQYF.

The gene calls are TRBV28 and TRBJ2-7; 10 bases align to TRBD1. The CDR3 sequence is 15 residues long. CDR1 and CDR2 from the germline V gene are MDHEN and SYDVKM. V dropped 3 bases and J dropped 2; count of bases not matched to a gene: 4. CDR3 protein: CASSFLGQGAYEQYF. The DNA for the CDR3 is TGTGCCAGCAGTTTCTTAGGACAGGGGGCCTACGAGCAGTACTTC. Full variable domain (remainder filled in from reference TRBV28 and TRBJ2-7): DVKVTQSSRYLVKRTGEKVFLECVQDMDHENMFWYRQDPGLGLRLIYFSYDVKMKEKGDIPEGYSVSREKKERFSLILESASTNQTSMYLCASSFLGQGAYEQYFGPGTRLTVT.

The chain couples TRBV19 to TRBJ2-1; D might be TRBD1 (6 bases). Trimming left V 6 bases short and J 3 bases short, with 12 bases between. Per germline, CDR1 LNHDA and CDR2 SQIVND (reference sequence). The CDR3 runs to 14 residues. The CDR3 sequence: CASSTGTNYNEQFF. In DNA, the CDR3 is TGTGCCAGTAGCACCGGGACAAACTACAATGAGCAGTTCTTC.

V and J are TRBV5-1 and TRBJ2-1; 11 bases line up with TRBD1. This CDR3 contains 17 residues. V was pared by 3 bases and J by 8 bases, with 13 bases of the junction left unmatched. Germline V lookup: CDR1 SGHRS, CDR2 YFSETQ. CDR3 bases: TGCGCCAGCAGCTCGACCGGCGCGGGACAGGGGGAACATGAGCAGTTCTTC. This translates into CASSSTGAGQGEHEQFF.

Remarks on this clone: The CDR3 does not end in the conserved phenylalanine or tryptophan, so this is likely a read error. J is TRBJ2-6 and V is TRBV5-5, with 8 positions matching TRBD1. The V gene's germline CDR1 is SGHKS and CDR2 YYEKEE (reference sequence). The V segment lost 0 bases and the J segment 0 bases; nucleotides outside the gene matches: 5. This CDR3 spans 18 amino acids. This CDR3 is CASSLARGPLSGANVLTS. The CDR3 DNA reads TGTGCCAGCAGCTTGGCCAGGGGGCCCCTCTCTGGGGCCAACGTCCTGACTTCC.

The V call is TRBV10-1, the J call TRBJ2-3; 9 positions agree with TRBD2. Per germline, CDR1 WNHNN and CDR2 SYGVQD (reference sequence). J gave up 1 base and V 2 bases, and 19 bases lay outside the gene matches. This CDR3 spans 21 amino acids. As DNA, the CDR3 is TGCGCCAGCAGTGAGGCTGACTTCGGCGGGGGGGCCGCGACTGGCACAGATACGCAGTATTTT. Translated: CASSEADFGGGAATGTDTQYF.

The chain is built from TRBV7-6 and TRBJ2-1; 8 bases agree with TRBD2. The CDR3 consists of 15 residues. Trimming at V came to 5 bases and at J to 7 bases, leaving 10 bases not matched to a gene. The germline CDR1 and CDR2 sequences are SGHVS and FNYEAQ. Written as DNA, the CDR3 is TGTGCCAGCAGCCTTTTGACGGCGGGGGGTAATGAGCAGTTCTTC. Translation: CASSLLTAGGNEQFF.

Remarks on this clone: Other DNA sequences in the sample encode the same CDR3. The chain combines TRBV5-1 with TRBJ2-3; D is possibly TRBD2 (6 bases). The CDR3 covers 16 residues. V lost 0 bases and J 1 base, leaving 12 bases between the germline ends. Germline V gives CDR1 SGHRS, CDR2 YFSETQ. As DNA, the CDR3 is TGCGCCAGCAGCTTGGGATCCTCGGGGGGCACAGATACGCAGTATTTT. It translates to CASSLGSSGGTDTQYF.

The chain links TRBV6-1 to TRBJ1-1, with unresolved D. Trimming took off 4 bases at V and 3 bases at J, with 24 bases between the two ends. CDR1 MNHNS and CDR2 SASEGT come from the germline V gene. CDR3 length equals 18 residues. CDR3 nucleotides: TGTGCCAGCAGTGGGGGTAGACACCTAGGGTTTGAGGACACTGAAGCTTTCTTT. Its protein is CASSGGRHLGFEDTEAFF.

The V and J genes are TRBV5-5 and TRBJ2-1; 8 bases are a match to TRBD1. The CDR3 is made up of 15 amino acids. V dropped 3 bases and J dropped 10; count of bases not matched to a gene: 12. The germline CDR1 and CDR2 sequences are SGHKS and YYEKEE (reference sequence). CDR3 nucleotide sequence: TGTGCCAGCAGCTCGGAGTGGACAGGGTTGGGGGAGCAGTTCTTC. It codes for CASSSEWTGLGEQFF.

The chain couples TRBV4-2 to TRBJ2-1, with D perhaps matching TRBD1 or TRBD2 (6 bases each). Germline CDR1 and CDR2: LGHNA and YNFKEQ. The CDR3 spans 15 residues. V lost 1 base to trimming and J lost 5 bases, with 12 bases between them. This CDR3 reads CASSQVTRGDNEQFF. CDR3 in DNA: TGTGCCAGCAGCCAAGTGACAAGGGGGGACAATGAGCAGTTCTTC.

J is TRBJ1-2 and V is TRBV28; D not resolved. Germline-derived CDR1 and CDR2 are MDHEN and SYDVKM. This CDR3 contains 14 residues. The ends were cut back, 7 bases at V and 4 bases at J, with 16 bases in the middle. As DNA, the CDR3 is TGTGCCAGCAAAACTCAGCTTCAGACCTATGGCTACACCTTC. It encodes CASKTQLQTYGYTF.

This chain connects TRBV7-2 to TRBJ2-7; 9 bases line up with TRBD1. Germline CDR1 reads SGHTA; CDR2 reads FQGNSA. The CDR3 has 15 residues. With V trimmed by 2 bases and J by 6 bases, 8 bases remained unmatched. CDR3 region: CASSLYSGQGTEQYF. The CDR3, as DNA: TGTGCCAGCAGCTTATATTCGGGACAGGGAACCGAGCAGTACTTC.

The rearrangement links TRBV9 to TRBJ1-3; 7 positions match TRBD1. This CDR3 has 18 amino acids. The junction had 12 bases not matched to a gene; V was cut back by 1 base and J by 2 bases. Germline loops: CDR1 SGDLS, CDR2 YYNGEE. The CDR3 DNA sequence: TGTGCCAGCAGCGTACTGGTCCGAGGGACAGACCCTGGAAACACCATATATTTT. Translating gives CASSVLVRGTDPGNTIYF.

V and J are TRBV27 and TRBJ2-2, with no clear D. Trimming stripped 2 bases from V and 2 bases from J, with 9 bases between. CDR1 MNHEY and CDR2 SMNVEV come from the germline V gene (reference sequence). The CDR3 covers 15 residues. This CDR3 reads CASSLGWLNTGELFF. The CDR3 region has the DNA TGTGCCAGCAGTTTAGGGTGGTTAAACACCGGGGAGCTGTTTTTT.

The chain is built from TRBV5-1 and TRBJ2-1; D remains unclear. V dropped 5 bases and J dropped 5 bases, with 8 bases sitting between them. Germline-derived CDR1 and CDR2 are SGHRS and YFSETQ. The CDR3 is 12 amino acids. The CDR3 DNA follows: TGCGCCAGCAGACGCGCTAACAATGAGCAGTTCTTC. Protein sequence: CASRRANNEQFF.

V is TRBV20-1 and J is TRBJ2-5, with D unclear. Germline V gene data show CDR1 as DFQATT and CDR2 as SNEGSKA (reference sequence). Trimming cost V 6 bases and J 7 bases, with 12 bases left between them. The CDR3 is made up of 11 amino acids. The CDR3 DNA follows: TGCAGTGCCGAGGATGGCGGGACCCAGTACTTC. It is translated as CSAEDGGTQYF.

The rearrangement uses TRBV11-2 and TRBJ2-5, with TRBD1 identical over 8 bases. CDR1 is SGHAT and CDR2 is FQNNGV in the germline V gene. The junction had 8 bases not matched to a gene; V was cut back by 3 bases and J by 5 bases. The CDR3 spans 15 residues. The CDR3 loop is CASSFQAGGGETQYF. The CDR3 DNA reads as TGTGCCAGCAGCTTCCAGGCAGGGGGCGGTGAGACCCAGTACTTC. Looking up the rest from reference TRBV11-2 and TRBJ2-5 gives the full variable domain: EAGVAQSPRYKIIEKRQSVAFWCNPISGHATLYWYQQILGQGPKLLIQFQNNGVVDDSQLPKDRFSAERLKGVDSTLKIQPAKLEDSAVYLCASSFQAGGGETQYFGPGTRLLVL.

The chain joins TRBV2 to TRBJ2-2; D might be TRBD1 or TRBD2, each matching 5 bases. CDR1 and CDR2 from the germline V gene are SNHLY and FYNNEI. The V gene lost 8 bases and the J gene lost 2 bases, with 12 bases spanning the gap. The CDR3 consists of 14 residues. CDR3: CASEPGPNTGELFF. CDR3 in DNA: TGTGCCAGCGAACCGGGACCCAACACCGGGGAGCTGTTTTTT.

The chain couples TRBV6-6 to TRBJ2-1, with 8 bases identical to TRBD1. The CDR3 loop spans 16 amino acids. CDR1 and CDR2 (germline): MNHNY, SVGAGI (reference sequence). V was pared by 5 bases and J by 7 bases, with 13 bases of the junction left unmatched. The CDR3 nucleotides are TGTGCCAGCAGTGCCCAACAGGACAGGGAGTTTAATGAGCAGTTCTTC. Encoded protein: CASSAQQDREFNEQFF.

The gene calls are TRBV19 and TRBJ1-1, with D unclear. CDR1 and CDR2 (germline): LNHDA, SQIVND (reference sequence). The V and J ends lost 5 bases and 11 bases respectively, with 18 bases between them. The CDR3 sequence is 13 residues long. CDR3 loop: CASSFSVLSAAFF. The CDR3 DNA reads as TGTGCCAGTAGTTTTAGCGTATTGAGCGCGGCTTTCTTT.

The gene calls are TRBV4-2 and TRBJ2-7; the D is unclear. The germline CDR1 and CDR2 sequences are LGHNA and YNFKEQ. Trimming stripped 5 bases from V and 2 bases from J, with 10 bases between. This CDR3 comprises 13 residues. CDR3 amino acids: CASSDVQAYEQYF. CDR3 DNA sequence: TGTGCCAGCAGCGACGTGCAGGCCTACGAGCAGTACTTC.

The DNA for the CDR3 is TGTGCCAGCAGCAAAGGAGGGTCGCAGTACGAGCAGTACTTC. Protein product: CASSKGGSQYEQYF. The V call is TRBV21-1, the J call TRBJ2-7; the table's D gene call, TRBD2, was not cross checked with the DNA. TRBV21-1 is assigned pseudogene status. The CDR3 extends over 14 amino acids.